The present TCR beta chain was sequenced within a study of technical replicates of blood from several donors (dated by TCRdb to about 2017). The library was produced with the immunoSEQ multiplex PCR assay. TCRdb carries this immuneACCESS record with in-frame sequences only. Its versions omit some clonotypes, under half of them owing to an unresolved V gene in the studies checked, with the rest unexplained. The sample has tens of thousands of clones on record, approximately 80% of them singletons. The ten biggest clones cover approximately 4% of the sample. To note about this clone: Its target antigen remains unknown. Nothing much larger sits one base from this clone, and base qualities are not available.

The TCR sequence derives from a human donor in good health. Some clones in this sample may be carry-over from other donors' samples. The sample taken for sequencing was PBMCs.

CDR3 loop: CASIRTSVQNEQFF. The DNA reads as follows: TGTGCCAGCATAAGGACTAGCGTGCAGAATGAGCAGTTCTTC. The chain is encoded by TRBV6-8 joined to TRBJ2-1; TRBD2 lines up with 9 middle nucleotides. CDR1 and CDR2, per the germline V gene, are MNHGY and SAAAGT. The germline V end is reduced by 7 bases and the J end by 7 bases; junction bases left unmatched: 8. The CDR3 has 14 amino acids, counting the end cysteine and phenylalanine. Only the CDR3 part of the read is kept: 42 bases, read in frame from the first base.